This TCR beta chain was sequenced for a study of cytomegalovirus exposure and HLA in healthy donors. Study conclusions and caveats: Earlier analysis looked at TCR beta V segments, and most were productive about 87% or about 30% of the time. DRB1 showed the most TCR associations and HLA-C the fewest in a later analysis, as rates varied by HLA locus. Highly shared sequence variants in one cluster were likely a sequencing artifact.

About this clone: The target antigen is unknown. An end of the junction does not agree with germline; a read error may underlie this.

The PCR employed 60 Vbeta primers together with 13 Jbeta primers. Profiling relied on immunoSEQ multiplex PCR, and the TCRdb table lists in-frame clones only, not all of them. The sample comprises about 150,000 clones, approximately 80% of which are singletons, and about 4.1% rests with the top ten. CDR3 length: 15 amino acids. CDR1 and CDR2 (germline): SEHNR, FQNEAQ (reference sequence). This TCR derives from a woman aged 40 to 49 in good health and CMV-seropositive. The sequenced material came from PBMCs. This chain links TRBV7-9 with TRBJ1-4; 8 nucleotides line up with TRBD1. DNA of the CDR3: TGTTCCAGCAGCCCCTCTGACAGGGGTGGGGAAAAACTGTTTTTT. Protein sequence: CSSSPSDRGGEKLFF. Using reference TRBV7-9 and TRBJ1-4 for the parts outside the CDR3, the full variable domain is DTGVSQNPRHKITKRGQNVTFRCDPISEHNRLYWYRQTLGQGPEFLTYFQNEAQLEKSRLLSDRFSAERPKGSFSTLEIQRTEQGDSAMYLCSSSPSDRGGEKLFFGSGTQLSVL.